The 10 T cell receptor beta chains below were found in one sample sequenced in a study of T cells in Graves' hyperthyroidism and ophthalmopathy. Regions amplified from RNA transcripts were the TCR beta CDR3 regions. Initially, a first-round RT-PCR of the TCR CDR3 employed the HTBI primer set. TCRdb used MiXCR to reprocess the multiplex PCR reads, holding one entry per CDR3 protein. Of about 560,000 distinct CDR3 sequences in the sample, around 15% were seen once. Sequenced sample: blood. The receptors shown here come from a woman under 30 with Graves' hyperthyroidism.

This clonotype was seen only a few times. V gene TRBV27 combines with J gene TRBJ2-7, with 8 bases fitting TRBD1. The V and J ends lost 3 bases and 5 bases, in that order; junction bases with no gene match: 3. The CDR3 consists of 13 residues. From germline, CDR1 is MNHEY and CDR2 SMNVEV (reference sequence). DNA of the CDR3: TGTGCCAGCAGTTTGACAGGGGTTAACGAGCAGTACTTC. It specifies CASSLTGVNEQYF.

This clonotype turned up a few times. The J gene is TRBJ2-5, the V gene TRBV6-4; 7 nucleotides match TRBD1. V was pared by 5 bases and J by 13 bases, with 16 bases of the junction left unmatched. Germline V gene data show CDR1 as MRHNA and CDR2 as SNTAGT. The CDR3 totals 14 residues. CDR3 sequence reads: CASSSRPRQGIAYF. CDR3 sequence (DNA): TGTGCCAGCAGTTCCCGGCCGAGACAGGGTATTGCGTACTTC.

V usage is TRBV4-1 and J usage is TRBJ2-3; TRBD2 matches 9 bases. The CDR3 has 19 amino acids. Germline V gene lookup returns CDR1 MGHRA and CDR2 YSYEKL. V trimming: 4 bases; J trimming: 1 base; junction bases outside the gene matches: 15. The CDR3 DNA is TGCGCCAGCAGCCCGCAGCGAAGTAGCGGGAGATCTGGCACAGATACGCAGTATTTT. Encoded protein: CASSPQRSSGRSGTDTQYF.

This clonotype was seen a handful of times. The V gene is TRBV3-1, the J gene TRBJ2-7; 13 nucleotides align to TRBD2. Germline V lookup: CDR1 LGHDT, CDR2 YNNKEL (reference sequence). The J segment lost 4 bases and the V segment lost 5 bases, leaving 8 bases of the junction unmatched. CDR3 size: 16 residues. This chain's CDR3 is CASSEQGGLAGYEQYF. CDR3 DNA: TGTGCCAGCAGCGAACAAGGGGGACTAGCGGGGTACGAGCAGTACTTC.

The chain carries TRBV7-9 and TRBJ2-7; unclear D gene. From germline, CDR1 is SEHNR and CDR2 FQNEAQ (reference sequence). Between the trimmed V and J ends, which lost 3 bases and 7 bases, there was a span of 13 bases. This CDR3 spans 13 amino acids. CDR3 region: CASSFGPAWEQYF. As DNA, the CDR3 is TGTGCCAGCAGCTTCGGACCGGCCTGGGAGCAGTACTTC.

This clonotype was picked up many times. V is TRBV12-3 or TRBV12-4 and J is TRBJ2-3; 8 bases match TRBD2. V was clipped by 1 base and J by 3 bases; unmatched bases: 9. The length of the CDR3 is 17 residues. The CDR3 is CASSLEIAERGTDTQYF. DNA for the CDR3: TGTGCCAGCAGTTTAGAAATCGCGGAGCGGGGGACAGATACGCAGTATTTT.

For this clonotype: This may be a read error: a much more frequent sequence differs by one nucleotide. The chain has TRBV20-1 and TRBJ2-3; weak D call: TRBD2 (6 bases). The CDR3 length is 13 residues. In germline, CDR1 is DFQATT, CDR2 SNEGSKA (reference sequence). V gave up 5 bases and J gave up 5 bases, with 14 bases separating them. CDR3 residues: CSAGAPAGDTQYF. As DNA, the CDR3 is TGCAGTGCTGGAGCCCCAGCGGGAGATACGCAGTATTTT.

This clonotype was seen ten or more times. V gene TRBV20-1 combines with J gene TRBJ2-3; TRBD1 aligns across 8 bases. Germline V CDR1 and CDR2: DFQATT, SNEGSKA (reference sequence). There are 14 residues in the CDR3. With V trimmed by 4 bases and J by 2 bases, 5 bases remained unmatched. Written as DNA, the CDR3 is TGCAGTGCTATCCGACAGGGGCCCACAGATACGCAGTATTTT. Protein sequence: CSAIRQGPTDTQYF.

At least ten counts were recorded for this clonotype. V is TRBV7-9 and J is TRBJ1-2; no clear D gene. CDR1 and CDR2 from the germline V gene are SEHNR and FQNEAQ (reference sequence). V lost 1 base and J 3 bases, leaving 3 bases between the germline ends. The CDR3 is 12 residues long. The CDR3 region is CASSLGDYGYTF. DNA of the CDR3: TGTGCCAGCAGCTTAGGGGACTATGGCTACACCTTC.

This clonotype was counted many times. This sequence joins TRBV28 and TRBJ2-5; 10 bases match TRBD2. V lost 5 bases and J lost 7; bases outside the gene matches: 7. Germline CDR1 reads MDHEN; CDR2 reads SYDVKM. This CDR3 spans 14 amino acids. CDR3 sequence (DNA): TGTGCCAGCAGTCTACTAGCGGGATTGAGGACCCAGTACTTC. It specifies CASSLLAGLRTQYF.